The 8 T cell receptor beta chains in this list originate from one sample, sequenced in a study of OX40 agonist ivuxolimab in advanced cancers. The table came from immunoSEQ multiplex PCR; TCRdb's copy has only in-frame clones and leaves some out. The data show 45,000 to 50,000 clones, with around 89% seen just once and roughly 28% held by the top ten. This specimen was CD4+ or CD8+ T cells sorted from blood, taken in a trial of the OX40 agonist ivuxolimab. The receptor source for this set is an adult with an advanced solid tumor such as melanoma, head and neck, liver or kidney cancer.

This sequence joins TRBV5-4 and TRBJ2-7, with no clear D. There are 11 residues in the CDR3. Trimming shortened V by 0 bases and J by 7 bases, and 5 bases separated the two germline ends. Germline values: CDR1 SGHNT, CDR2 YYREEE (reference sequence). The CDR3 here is CASSLGPEQYF. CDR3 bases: TGTGCCAGCAGCTTGGGGCCAGAGCAGTACTTC. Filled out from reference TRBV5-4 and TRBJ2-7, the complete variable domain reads ETGVTQSPTHLIKTRGQQVTLRCSSQSGHNTVSWYQQALGQGPQFIFQYYREEENGRGNFPPRFSGLQFPNYSSELNVNALELDDSALYLCASSLGPEQYFGPGTRLTVT.

The chain's CDR3 is CASGYYGSYEQYF. The CDR3 nucleotides are TGTGCTAGTGGTTATTACGGCTCCTACGAGCAGTACTTC. The chain recombines TRBV12-5 with TRBJ2-7, with unresolved D. The CDR3 extends over 13 amino acids. Germline V gene data show CDR1 as LGHNT and CDR2 as FRNRAP. The V gene lost 4 bases and the J gene lost 0 bases, with 7 bases spanning the gap.

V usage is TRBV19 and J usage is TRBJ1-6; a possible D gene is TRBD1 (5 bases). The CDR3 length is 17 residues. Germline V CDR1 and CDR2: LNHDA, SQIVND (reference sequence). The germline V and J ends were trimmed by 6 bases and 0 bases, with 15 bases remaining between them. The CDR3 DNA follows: TGTGCCAGTAGCACAGGTAATACGGACTCCTATAATTCACCCCTCCACTTT. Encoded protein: CASSTGNTDSYNSPLHF.

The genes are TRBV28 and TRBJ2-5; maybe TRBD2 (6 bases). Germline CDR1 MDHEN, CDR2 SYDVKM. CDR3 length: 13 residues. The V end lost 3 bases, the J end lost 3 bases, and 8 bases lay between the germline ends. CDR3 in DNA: TGTGCCAGCAGTTTGGGGGGAGAAGAGACCCAGTACTTC. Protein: CASSLGGEETQYF.

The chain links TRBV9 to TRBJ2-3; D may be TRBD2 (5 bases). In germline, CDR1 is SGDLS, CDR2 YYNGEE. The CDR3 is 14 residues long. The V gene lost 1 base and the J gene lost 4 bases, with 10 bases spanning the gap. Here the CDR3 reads CASSVLGAADTQYF. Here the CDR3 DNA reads TGTGCCAGCAGCGTATTAGGAGCGGCAGATACGCAGTATTTT. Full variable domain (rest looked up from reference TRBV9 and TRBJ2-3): DSGVTQTPKHLITATGQRVTLRCSPRSGDLSVYWYQQSLDQGLQFLIQYYNGEERAKGNILERFSAQQFPDLHSELNLSSLELGDSALYFCASSVLGAADTQYFGPGTRLTVL.

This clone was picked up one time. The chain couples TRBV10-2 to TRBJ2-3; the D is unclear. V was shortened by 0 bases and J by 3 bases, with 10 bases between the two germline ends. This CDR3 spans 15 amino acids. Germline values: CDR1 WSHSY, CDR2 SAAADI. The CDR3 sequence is CASSESLYWTDTQYF. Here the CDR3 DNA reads TGCGCCAGCAGTGAGTCACTATATTGGACAGATACGCAGTATTTT.

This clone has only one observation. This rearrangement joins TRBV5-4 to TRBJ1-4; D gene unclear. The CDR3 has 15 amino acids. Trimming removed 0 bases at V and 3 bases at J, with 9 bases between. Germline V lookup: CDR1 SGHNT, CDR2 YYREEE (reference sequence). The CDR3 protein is CASSLAGIANEKLFF. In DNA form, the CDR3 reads TGTGCCAGCAGCTTGGCCGGGATCGCTAATGAAAAACTGTTTTTT.

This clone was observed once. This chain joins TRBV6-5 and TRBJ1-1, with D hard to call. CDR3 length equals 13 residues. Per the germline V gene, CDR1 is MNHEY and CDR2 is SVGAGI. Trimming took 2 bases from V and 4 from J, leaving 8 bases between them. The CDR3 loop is CASSYGVLTEAFF. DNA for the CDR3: TGTGCCAGCAGTTACGGGGTTCTCACTGAAGCTTTCTTT.